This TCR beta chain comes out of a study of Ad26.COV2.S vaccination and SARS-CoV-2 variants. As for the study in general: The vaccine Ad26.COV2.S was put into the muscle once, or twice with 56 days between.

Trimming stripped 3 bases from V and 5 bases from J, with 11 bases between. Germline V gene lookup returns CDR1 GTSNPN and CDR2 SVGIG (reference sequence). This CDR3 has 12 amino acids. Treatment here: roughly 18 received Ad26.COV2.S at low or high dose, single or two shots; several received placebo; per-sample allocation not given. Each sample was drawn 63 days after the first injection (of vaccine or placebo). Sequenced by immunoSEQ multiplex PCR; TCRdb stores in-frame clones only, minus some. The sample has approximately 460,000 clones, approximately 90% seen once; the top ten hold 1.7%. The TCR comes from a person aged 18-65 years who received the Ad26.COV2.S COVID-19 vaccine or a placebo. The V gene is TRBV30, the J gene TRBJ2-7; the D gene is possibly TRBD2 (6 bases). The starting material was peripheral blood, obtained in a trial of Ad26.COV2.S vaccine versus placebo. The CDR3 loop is CAWSAGIHEQYF. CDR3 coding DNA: TGTGCCTGGAGCGCGGGGATCCACGAGCAGTACTTC.